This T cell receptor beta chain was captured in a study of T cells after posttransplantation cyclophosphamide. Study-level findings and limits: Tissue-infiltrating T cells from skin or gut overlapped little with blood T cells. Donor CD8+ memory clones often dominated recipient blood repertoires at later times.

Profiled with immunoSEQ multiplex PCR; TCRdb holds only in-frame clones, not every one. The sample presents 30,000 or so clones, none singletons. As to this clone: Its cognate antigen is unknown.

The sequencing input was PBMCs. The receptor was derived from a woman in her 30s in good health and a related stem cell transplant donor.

CDR3 protein: CASSRTGSIGYTF. CDR3 DNA: TGCGCCAGCAGCCGGACAGGGTCGATTGGCTACACCTTC. The gene calls are TRBV4-1 and TRBJ1-2; 8 bases are shared with TRBD1. The CDR3 is 13 amino acids. Germline V lookup: CDR1 MGHRA, CDR2 YSYEKL. The junction had 5 bases not matched to a gene; V was cut back by 4 bases and J by 7 bases.